A single count supports the clone carrying this T cell receptor (beta chain). This specimen comes from a study of blood T cell repertoires in COVID-19. The protocol was immunoSEQ multiplex PCR, while the TCRdb copy is restricted to in-frame clones and leaves out a portion. The sample lists roughly 140,000 clones; 86% were seen once. Per germline, CDR1 SGDLS and CDR2 YYNGEE. V gave up 0 bases and J gave up 6 bases; unmatched junction bases: 6. The CDR3 consists of 16 residues. The chain employs TRBV9 and TRBJ2-1, with 10 bases lining up with TRBD2. Material for sequencing was peripheral blood. The sequence was obtained from a man between 65 and 80 years old with acute or convalescent COVID-19. CDR3: CASSVGGLAGVNEQFF. CDR3 DNA sequence: TGTGCCAGCAGCGTAGGGGGCCTAGCGGGAGTCAATGAGCAGTTCTTC.